Presented here are 2 T cell receptor beta chains from one specimen sequenced in a study of shared clonotypes between healthy human individuals. CD45RO-negative cells were positively selected for CCR7, leaving out terminally differentiated effector memory CD45RA+ cells. Clones were read by immunoSEQ multiplex PCR, and TCRdb kept only the in-frame ones, dropping some. Altogether hundreds of thousands of clones are present, about 96% being singletons, with the ten largest covering 0.095% to 0.13%. The specimen was naive CD8+ T cells sorted from blood. These receptors all come from a woman between 25 and 40 years old in good health.

As DNA, the CDR3 is TGTGCCAGTAAGGGGGGACAGGGGGCCTACGAGCAGTACTTC. Amino acids: CASKGGQGAYEQYF. J is TRBJ2-7 and V is TRBV19, with 11 bases fitting TRBD1. V lost 7 bases to trimming and J lost 2 bases; unmatched junction nucleotides: 4. Germline CDR1 and CDR2: LNHDA and SQIVND (reference sequence). The CDR3 extends over 14 amino acids.

The genes are TRBV27 and TRBJ2-2; 9 bases align to TRBD2. Trimming took 3 bases from V and 4 from J; bases not matched to a gene: 3. CDR3 length: 15 residues. From germline, CDR1 is MNHEY and CDR2 SMNVEV (reference sequence). The CDR3 bases are TGTGCCAGCAGTTTTAGCGGGAGTCTCACCGGGGAGCTGTTTTTT. Translating it yields CASSFSGSLTGELFF.